Listed below are T cell receptor beta chains from one sample, sequenced in a study of blood T cell repertoires in COVID-19. Assay: immunoSEQ multiplex PCR; the TCRdb copy retains only in-frame clones and omits some. The sample yields tens of thousands of clones, about 86% seen once. Sequenced: peripheral blood. The origin of the receptors is a human donor in a cohort sampled during active COVID-19. Each CDR3 is given with its conserved first and last residue. The order of the fields is J gene, V gene, clone size, D gene, CDR3 protein, CDR3 DNA. A D gene is named only where the DNA matches it firmly. Expanded clones are given a class, and other clones once, few, many or no size at all.

>TRBJ2-5|TRBV7-3|-|TRBD1
CASSLTGSSVETQYF
TGTGCCAGCAGCTTGACAGGGTCCTCGGTAGAGACCCAGTACTTC
>TRBJ1-6|TRBV6-5|-|TRBD1
CASARDSLNSPLHF
TGTGCCAGCGCCCGGGACAGTTTAAATTCACCCCTCCACTTT
>TRBJ1-2|TRBV19|-|TRBD1
CASTADRGYYGYTF
TGTGCCAGTACCGCGGACAGGGGGTACTATGGCTACACCTTC
>TRBJ2-1|TRBV27|-|TRBD2
CASSSYLAGGHGEQFF
TGTGCCAGCAGTTCCTACTTAGCGGGGGGGCATGGTGAGCAGTTCTTC
>TRBJ2-5|TRBV5-4|-|-
CASSPWSSGGEETQYF
TGTGCCAGCAGCCCCTGGTCGAGCGGAGGGGAAGAGACCCAGTACTTC
>TRBJ2-7|TRBV5-4|-|-
CASSSGFSEQYF
TGTGCCAGCAGCTCAGGGTTTAGCGAGCAGTACTTC
>TRBJ1-6|TRBV6-5|few|TRBD1
CASRRGTGDNSPLHF
TGTGCCAGCAGGAGAGGGACAGGGGATAATTCACCCCTCCACTTT
>TRBJ2-2|TRBV5-5|-|TRBD1
CASSFAGTGYTGELFF
TGTGCCAGCAGCTTTGCCGGGACAGGGTACACCGGGGAGCTGTTTTTT
>TRBJ1-1|TRBV28|-|-
CASSFGGHTEAFF
TGTGCCAGCAGCTTCGGGGGGCACACTGAAGCTTTCTTT
>TRBJ2-7|TRBV6-5|-|-
CASSYSPGAAYEQYF
TGTGCCAGCAGTTACTCCCCGGGAGCGGCCTACGAGCAGTACTTC
>TRBJ1-1|TRBV7-3|few|TRBD1
CASSQGAANTEAFF
TGTGCCAGCAGCCAGGGGGCGGCGAACACTGAAGCTTTCTTT
>TRBJ2-5|TRBV6-1|-|-
CASSESQTRQETQYF
TGTGCCAGCAGTGAATCCCAGACTAGACAAGAGACCCAGTACTTC
>TRBJ2-7|TRBV29-1|-|-
CSVVARGYEQYF
TGCAGCGTTGTGGCCAGGGGCTACGAGCAGTACTTC
>TRBJ1-2|TRBV5-4|-|TRBD1
CASSINRDRGYGYTF
TGTGCCAGCAGCATCAACCGGGACAGGGGCTATGGCTACACCTTC
>TRBJ1-1|TRBV18|-|-
CASSPQGSGTEAFF
TGTGCCAGCTCACCCCAGGGGTCTGGCACTGAAGCTTTCTTT
>TRBJ1-2|TRBV15|few|-
CATSVRTSGYGYTF
TGTGCCACCAGCGTCCGGACATCAGGCTATGGCTACACCTTC
>TRBJ2-3|TRBV5-1|-|-
CASSPTASTDTQYF
TGCGCCAGCAGTCCGACAGCTAGCACAGATACGCAGTATTTT
>TRBJ1-4|TRBV4-2|-|-
CASSQVWAADEKLFF
TGTGCCAGCAGCCAAGTCTGGGCAGCGGATGAAAAACTGTTTTTT
>TRBJ2-2|TRBV7-9|-|TRBD1
CASSLARGPFRTGELFF
TGTGCCAGCAGCTTAGCAAGGGGGCCCTTTAGAACCGGGGAGCTGTTTTTT
>TRBJ2-5|TRBV7-9|-|-
CASSLAYAGSYQETQYF
TGTGCCAGCAGCTTAGCCTACGCGGGGTCGTACCAAGAGACCCAGTACTTC
>TRBJ1-4|TRBV9|-|-
CASSASGSRGEKLFF
TGTGCCAGCAGCGCGTCCGGGAGTAGGGGTGAAAAACTGTTTTTT
>TRBJ2-3|TRBV2|-|-
CASSTLAVSTDTQYF
TGTGCCAGCAGTACCCTAGCAGTTAGCACAGATACGCAGTATTTT
>TRBJ2-5|TRBV10-3|-|TRBD1
CAISPGQTQETQYF
TGTGCCATCAGCCCGGGACAGACGCAAGAGACCCAGTACTTC
>TRBJ2-1|TRBV5-1|-|-
CASSLDAPGSYNEQFF
TGCGCCAGCAGCTTAGACGCGCCGGGCTCCTACAATGAGCAGTTCTTC
>TRBJ1-1|TRBV19|-|TRBD1
CASRTGQTEAFF
TGTGCCAGCCGGACAGGTCAAACTGAAGCTTTCTTT
>TRBJ2-3|TRBV2|-|TRBD2
CASSEALSGGSYTDTQYF
TGTGCCAGCAGTGAAGCCCTTAGCGGGGGGTCTTACACAGATACGCAGTATTTT
>TRBJ2-2|TRBV5-5|-|-
CASSLRGTATGELFF
TGTGCCAGCAGCTTGCGTGGGACTGCCACCGGGGAGCTGTTTTTT
>TRBJ2-5|TRBV11-3|-|TRBD1
CASSLPYGTAQETQYF
TGTGCCAGCAGCCTCCCTTACGGGACAGCCCAAGAGACCCAGTACTTC
>TRBJ2-5|TRBV6-2/TRBV6-3|-|TRBD1
CASSPPRTGRQETQYF
TGTGCCAGCAGTCCGCCCCGGACAGGGAGACAAGAGACCCAGTACTTC
>TRBJ2-5|TRBV11-2|-|-
CASSRLVQETQYF
TGTGCCAGCAGCCGGTTAGTCCAAGAGACCCAGTACTTC
>TRBJ2-3|TRBV29-1|-|-
CSVVYRVDTQYF
TGCAGCGTTGTTTACAGGGTAGATACGCAGTATTTT
>TRBJ1-6|TRBV7-3|-|TRBD1
CASSAGTGNSPLHF
TGTGCCAGCAGCGCCGGGACAGGGAACTCACCCCTCCACTTT
>TRBJ2-7|TRBV18|once|TRBD1
CASSPPGTGVYEQYF
TGTGCCAGCTCACCACCTGGGACAGGGGTCTACGAGCAGTACTTC
>TRBJ2-5|TRBV18|once|TRBD2
CASSPGGGVQETQYF
TGTGCCAGCTCACCAGGCGGGGGGGTCCAAGAGACCCAGTACTTC
>TRBJ2-7|TRBV28|-|-
CASRRQGSYEQYF
TGTGCCAGCAGGAGGCAGGGCTCCTACGAGCAGTACTTC
>TRBJ1-1|TRBV28|-|TRBD1
CASSSRGQIEAFF
TGTGCCAGCAGTTCCCGGGGACAGATTGAAGCTTTCTTT
>TRBJ2-7|TRBV28|-|-
CASSRYRELSYEQYF
TGTGCCAGCAGTCGATACAGGGAACTCTCCTACGAGCAGTACTTC
>TRBJ2-2|TRBV7-7|-|-
CASSLGRTGELFF
TGTGCCAGCAGCTTAGGTCGCACCGGGGAGCTGTTTTTT
>TRBJ2-1|TRBV6-5|-|TRBD1
CASNDRGRVDEQFF
TGTGCCAGTAACGACAGGGGGCGGGTGGATGAGCAGTTCTTC
>TRBJ2-1|TRBV11-2|-|-
CASSLWGGAEQFF
TGTGCCAGCAGCTTATGGGGCGGGGCTGAGCAGTTCTTC
>TRBJ2-4|TRBV6-5|-|TRBD1
CASGQGVKNIQYF
TGTGCCAGCGGGCAGGGGGTCAAAAACATTCAGTACTTC
>TRBJ1-1|TRBV4-1|few|-
CASSQESGDGAEAFF
TGCGCCAGCAGCCAAGAAAGCGGAGATGGCGCTGAAGCTTTCTTT
>TRBJ1-2|TRBV11-2|-|-
CASSLAGPRGSYGYTF
TGTGCCAGCAGCTTAGCGGGCCCGAGGGGGAGCTATGGCTACACCTTC